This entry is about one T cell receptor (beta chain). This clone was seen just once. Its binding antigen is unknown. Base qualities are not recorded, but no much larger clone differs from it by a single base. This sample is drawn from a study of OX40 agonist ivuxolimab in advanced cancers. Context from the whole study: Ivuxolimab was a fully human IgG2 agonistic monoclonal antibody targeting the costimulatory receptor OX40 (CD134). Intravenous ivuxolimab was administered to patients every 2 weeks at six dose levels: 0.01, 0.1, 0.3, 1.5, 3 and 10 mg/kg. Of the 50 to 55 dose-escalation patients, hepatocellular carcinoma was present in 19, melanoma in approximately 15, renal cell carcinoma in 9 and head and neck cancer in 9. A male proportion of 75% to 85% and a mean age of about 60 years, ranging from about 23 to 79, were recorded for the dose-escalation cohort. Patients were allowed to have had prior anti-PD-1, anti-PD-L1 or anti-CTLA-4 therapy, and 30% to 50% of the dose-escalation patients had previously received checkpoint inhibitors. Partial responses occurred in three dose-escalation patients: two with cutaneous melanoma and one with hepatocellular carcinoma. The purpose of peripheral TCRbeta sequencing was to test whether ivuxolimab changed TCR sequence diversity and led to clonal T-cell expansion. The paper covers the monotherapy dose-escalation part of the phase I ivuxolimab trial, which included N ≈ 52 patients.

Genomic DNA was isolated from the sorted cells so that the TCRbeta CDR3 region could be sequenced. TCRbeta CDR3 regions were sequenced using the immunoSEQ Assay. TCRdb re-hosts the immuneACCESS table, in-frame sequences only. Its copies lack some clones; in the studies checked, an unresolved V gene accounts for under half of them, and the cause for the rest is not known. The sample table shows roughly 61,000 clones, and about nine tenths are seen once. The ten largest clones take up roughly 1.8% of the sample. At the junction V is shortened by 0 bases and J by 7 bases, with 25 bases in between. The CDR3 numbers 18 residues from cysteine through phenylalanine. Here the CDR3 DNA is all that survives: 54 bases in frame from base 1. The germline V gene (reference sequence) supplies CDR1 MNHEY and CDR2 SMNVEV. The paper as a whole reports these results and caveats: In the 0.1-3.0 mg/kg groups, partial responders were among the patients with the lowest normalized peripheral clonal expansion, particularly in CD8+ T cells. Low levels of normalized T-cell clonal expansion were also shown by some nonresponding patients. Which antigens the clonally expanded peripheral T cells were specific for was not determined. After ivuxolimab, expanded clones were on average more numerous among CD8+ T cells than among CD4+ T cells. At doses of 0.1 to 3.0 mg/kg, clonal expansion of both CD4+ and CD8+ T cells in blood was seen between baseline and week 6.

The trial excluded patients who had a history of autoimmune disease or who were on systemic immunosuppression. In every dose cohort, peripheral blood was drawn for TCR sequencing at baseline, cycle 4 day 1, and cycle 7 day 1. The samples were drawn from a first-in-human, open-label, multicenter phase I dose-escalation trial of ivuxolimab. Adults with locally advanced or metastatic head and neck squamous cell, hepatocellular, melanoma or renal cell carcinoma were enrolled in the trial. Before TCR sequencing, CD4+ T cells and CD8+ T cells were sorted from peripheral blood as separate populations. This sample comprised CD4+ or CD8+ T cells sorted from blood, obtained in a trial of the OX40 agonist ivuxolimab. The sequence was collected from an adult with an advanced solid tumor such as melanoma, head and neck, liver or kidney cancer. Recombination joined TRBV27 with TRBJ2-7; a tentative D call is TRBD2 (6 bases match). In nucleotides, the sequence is TGTGCCAGCAGTTTATCGAATGGCGGGGCCTCCTCCTTGGGGGAGCAGTACTTC. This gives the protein CASSLSNGGASSLGEQYF.